The 14 T cell receptor beta chains reported below all come from one sample, sequenced in a study of blood T cell repertoires in COVID-19. Assay used: immunoSEQ multiplex PCR; TCRdb lists only in-frame clones, some missing. This sample has 160,000 or so clones, with less than 85% found just once. Sequenced sample: PBMCs or T cells enriched from blood (not recorded which). These TCRs come from a man in his fifties or sixties who had recovered from COVID-19.

This rearrangement joins TRBV13 to TRBJ2-1; 12 bases are shared with TRBD2. The germline V gene encodes CDR1 PRHDT and CDR2 FYEKMQ (reference sequence). Losses at the gene ends were 5 bases for V and 7 bases for J; bases not matched to a gene: 9. This CDR3 comprises 16 residues. The CDR3 DNA reads TGTGCCAGCAGCATAAAGTCTAGCGGGAGGGGGAATGAGCAGTTCTTC. Encoded protein: CASSIKSSGRGNEQFF.

V usage is TRBV19 and J usage is TRBJ1-4; weak D call: TRBD1 (5 bases). The germline V and J ends were trimmed by 5 bases and 5 bases, with 15 bases remaining between them. CDR1 and CDR2 from the germline V gene are LNHDA and SQIVND (reference sequence). This CDR3 has 15 amino acids. The CDR3 DNA follows: TGTGCCAGTAGTGTCCTCGGGACTGAAAATGAAAAACTGTTTTTT. This encodes CASSVLGTENEKLFF.

This chain uses TRBV11-3 with TRBJ2-7; D is perhaps TRBD1 (6 bases). The germline V gene has CDR1 SGHNT and CDR2 YENEEA. This CDR3 has 15 amino acids. V lost 5 bases and J 3 bases, leaving 17 bases between the germline ends. CDR3: CASSPWCEGVYEQYF. DNA of the CDR3: TGTGCCAGCAGCCCCTGGTGCGAGGGGGTCTACGAGCAGTACTTC.

This clone was detected once. The gene calls are TRBV30 and TRBJ2-1; D not resolved. The CDR3 has 15 residues. Germline loops: CDR1 GTSNPN, CDR2 SVGIG (reference sequence). Trimming shortened V by 4 bases and J by 1 base, and 14 bases separated the two germline ends. CDR3 region: CAWNGRIESYNEQFF. The CDR3 region has the DNA TGTGCCTGGAACGGCAGGATTGAATCCTACAATGAGCAGTTCTTC.

This clone was seen a few times. This sequence joins TRBV3-1 (or the pseudogene TRBV3-2) and TRBJ1-6; possible D gene TRBD1, 6 bases. The CDR3 spans 14 residues. Trimming stripped 4 bases from V and 9 bases from J, with 13 bases between. From germline, CDR1 is LGHDT and CDR2 YNNKEL (reference sequence). In DNA, the CDR3 is TGTGCCAGCAGCCCAACGGGACAACGTTCACCCCTCCACTTT. This codes for CASSPTGQRSPLHF.

The chain is built from TRBV12-3 or TRBV12-4 and TRBJ1-5; D unclear. The CDR3 spans 13 residues. The germline V and J ends were trimmed by 0 bases and 4 bases, with 4 bases remaining between them. The CDR3 loop is CASSLASNQPQHF. For the CDR3, the DNA is TGTGCCAGCAGTTTAGCGAGTAATCAGCCCCAGCATTTT.

The V and J genes are TRBV7-2 and TRBJ2-5; 8 bases are a match to TRBD2. The CDR3 sequence is 16 residues long. Per germline, CDR1 SGHTA and CDR2 FQGNSA. J was trimmed by 1 base and V by 2 bases; bases with no gene match: 6. The CDR3 loop is CASSLTGSGVQETQYF. The CDR3, as DNA: TGTGCCAGCAGCTTAACCGGTAGCGGGGTCCAAGAGACCCAGTACTTC. The entire variable domain, with the rest obtained from reference TRBV7-2 and TRBJ2-5, is as follows: GAGVSQSPSNKVTEKGKDVELRCDPISGHTALYWYRQSLGQGLEFLIYFQGNSAPDKSGLPSDRFSAERTGGSVSTLTIQRTQQEDSAVYLCASSLTGSGVQETQYFGPGTRLLVL.

The CDR3 DNA is TGTGCCAGCAGCCACCAACCGGGACAGGGAAGCGAAAAACTGTTTTTT. Translated: CASSHQPGQGSEKLFF. This rearrangement joins TRBV3-1 (or the pseudogene TRBV3-2) to TRBJ1-4; 9 bases match TRBD1. J was trimmed by 8 bases and V by 3 bases; bases with no gene match: 10. Germline loops: CDR1 LGHDT, CDR2 YNNKEL (reference sequence). This CDR3 has 16 amino acids.

V gene TRBV7-8 combines with J gene TRBJ2-7; 7 bases agree with TRBD1. This CDR3 contains 14 residues. The junction had 11 bases not matched to a gene; V was cut back by 5 bases and J by 7 bases. Germline values: CDR1 SGHVS, CDR2 FQNEAQ. The CDR3 DNA is TGTGCCAGCAGCCCCAGGGACAGCCTGGGGGAGCAGTACTTC. Its protein product is CASSPRDSLGEQYF.

The J gene is TRBJ1-6, the V gene TRBV9; unclear D gene. This CDR3 contains 14 residues. Trimming removed 0 bases at V and 10 bases at J, with 11 bases between. Per the germline V gene, CDR1 is SGDLS and CDR2 is YYNGEE. The CDR3 spells CASSVDWNSSPLHF. The DNA of the CDR3 is TGTGCCAGCAGCGTAGATTGGAATAGCTCACCCCTCCACTTT.

The chain is built from TRBV12-5 and TRBJ2-2; perhaps TRBD2 as D (5 bases). Trimming took off 0 bases at V and 0 bases at J, with 11 bases between the two ends. The germline CDR1 and CDR2 sequences are LGHNT and FRNRAP. The CDR3 runs to 17 residues. The CDR3 region is CASGLVPRVPNTGELFF. The CDR3 bases are TGTGCTAGTGGTTTGGTACCGAGGGTCCCGAACACCGGGGAGCTGTTTTTT.

V usage is TRBV28 and J usage is TRBJ2-7; TRBD1 matches 9 bases. V lost 5 bases, J lost 2 bases, and 4 bases stayed unmatched. Germline CDR1 is MDHEN and CDR2 is SYDVKM. The CDR3 extends over 14 amino acids. The CDR3 protein is CASSRDRVTYEQYF. The CDR3 nucleotides read TGTGCCAGCAGTCGGGACAGGGTTACCTACGAGCAGTACTTC.

The chain links TRBV19 to TRBJ1-6; 8 nucleotides match TRBD1. The V gene end was trimmed by 8 bases and the J gene end by 8 bases; junction bases not matched to a gene: 11. In germline, CDR1 is LNHDA, CDR2 SQIVND (reference sequence). CDR3 length: 15 amino acids. The CDR3 reads CASRYTRGQDSPLHF. As DNA, the CDR3 is TGTGCCAGTCGATACACCAGGGGGCAGGATTCACCCCTCCACTTT. The full variable domain, in which reference TRBV19 and TRBJ1-6 provide the parts outside the CDR3, is DGGITQSPKYLFRKEGQNVTLSCEQNLNHDAMYWYRQDPGQGLRLIYYSQIVNDFQKGDIAEGYSVSREKKESFPLTVTSAQKNPTAFYLCASRYTRGQDSPLHFGNGTRLTVT.

This clone was recorded a few times. This chain joins TRBV2 and TRBJ2-7; 9 bases line up with TRBD1. Germline trimming cut 7 bases from V and 2 bases from J; bases unmatched to any gene: 6. CDR1 SNHLY and CDR2 FYNNEI come from the germline V gene. CDR3 length: 14 residues. Written as DNA, the CDR3 is TGTGCCAGCACCGAAGGGACAGGGACCTACGAGCAGTACTTC. It codes for CASTEGTGTYEQYF.